These 28 T cell receptor beta chains came from one sample sequenced in a study of blood T cell repertoires in COVID-19 (TCRdb year 2020). Libraries were built with the immunoSEQ multiplex PCR assay. As stored in TCRdb, this immuneACCESS dataset retains in-frame rearrangements with V and J assigned. A fraction of the clones does not appear; measured against another copy, unresolved V genes explain less than half of the discrepancy, and the remainder lacks a known reason. Counted in this sample were 50,000 to 70,000 clones; around nine tenths of them appeared once. The top ten clonotypes cover about 15% of the sample. Sequenced material: peripheral blood. These receptors were collected from a human donor with active COVID-19. The donor label of this sample is uncertain.

The chain has TRBV2 and TRBJ2-7; TRBD1 matches 7 bases. The CDR3 has 16 amino acids. Germline CDR1 is SNHLY and CDR2 is FYNNEI. After removal of 5 bases from V and 0 bases from J, the junction contained 10 bases not matched to a gene. The CDR3 DNA reads TGTGCCAGCAGTTCGCAGACAGGGTCCTTCTCCTACGAGCAGTACTTC. It encodes CASSSQTGSFSYEQYF. The complete variable domain, with remaining parts taken from reference TRBV2 and TRBJ2-7, reads EPEVTQTPSHQVTQMGQEVILRCVPISNHLYFYWYRQILGQKVEFLVSFYNNEISEKSEIFDDQFSVERPDGSNFTLKIRSTKLEDSAMYFCASSSQTGSFSYEQYFGPGTRLTVT.

The chain uses TRBV7-9 and TRBJ2-1; 9 nucleotides align to TRBD1. Trimming took 3 bases from V and 9 from J; bases not matched to a gene: 12. This CDR3 has 16 amino acids. Germline V gives CDR1 SEHNR, CDR2 FQNEAQ (reference sequence). The CDR3 region is CASSLPPGQGGSEQFF. For the CDR3, the DNA is TGTGCCAGCAGCTTGCCCCCGGGACAGGGAGGAAGTGAGCAGTTCTTC.

V usage is TRBV10-1 and J usage is TRBJ1-2; 10 nucleotides align to TRBD1. The CDR3 covers 15 residues. In germline, CDR1 is WNHNN, CDR2 SYGVQD (reference sequence). J was trimmed by 6 bases and V by 0 bases; bases with no gene match: 4. The DNA for the CDR3 is TGCGCCAGCAGTGAGTCGACAGGGACAGGGGATGGCTACACCTTC. It specifies CASSESTGTGDGYTF.

The CDR3 bases are TGTGCCAGCAGCCTTAGGGGCGTTATCACCGGGGAGCTGTTTTTT. Its protein product is CASSLRGVITGELFF. The J gene is TRBJ2-2, the V gene TRBV4-2, with D possibly being TRBD1 (5 bases). Trimming cost V 4 bases and J 4 bases, with 13 bases left between them. CDR3 length: 15 residues. Germline CDR1 LGHNA, CDR2 YNFKEQ.

V and J are TRBV30 and TRBJ2-7; maybe TRBD1 (6 bases). V lost 3 bases to trimming and J lost 0 bases, with 9 bases between them. CDR1 is GTSNPN and CDR2 is SVGIG in the germline V gene (reference sequence). There are 13 residues in the CDR3. The CDR3, as DNA: TGTGCCTGGAGAAAAGGGGGCTCCTACGAGCAGTACTTC. It encodes CAWRKGGSYEQYF.

With regard to this clone: Other nucleotide sequences from this sample produce the same CDR3. The chain links TRBV6-5 to TRBJ1-2, with D perhaps TRBD1 (6 bases). There are 13 residues in the CDR3. Trimming stripped 6 bases from V and 4 bases from J, with 12 bases between. Germline CDR1 and CDR2: MNHEY and SVGAGI. The CDR3 DNA is TGTGCCAGCAGCAGGACAGCAACCTATGGCTACACCTTC. Its translation: CASSRTATYGYTF.

The genes are TRBV6-2 or TRBV6-3 and TRBJ1-6; D is perhaps TRBD1 (6 bases). Trimming pared 0 bases from V and 0 bases from J, leaving 12 bases between. Germline V lookup: CDR1 MNHEY, CDR2 SVGEGT. The CDR3 spans 18 residues. CDR3 sequence (DNA): TGTGCCAGCAGTTACTCGAGTACGGACAGCTCCTATAATTCACCCCTCCACTTT. It encodes CASSYSSTDSSYNSPLHF.

This clone was seen just once. CDR3 nucleotides: TGTGCCAGCAGCTTGTTACAGAGGAACACTGAAGCTTTCTTT. Amino acid sequence: CASSLLQRNTEAFF. The chain couples TRBV5-6 to TRBJ1-1; no reliable D call. This CDR3 is built from 14 residues. Trimming removed 1 base at V and 1 base at J, with 8 bases between. Germline CDR1 reads SGHDT; CDR2 reads YYEEEE.

This chain uses TRBV6-5 with TRBJ2-2; 8 positions match TRBD1. The CDR3 contains 15 residues. J gave up 4 bases and V 5 bases, and 6 bases lay outside the gene matches. The germline V gene encodes CDR1 MNHEY and CDR2 SVGAGI. CDR3 in amino acids: CASSPGGAGTGELFF. Written as DNA, the CDR3 is TGTGCCAGCAGTCCAGGGGGCGCAGGCACCGGGGAGCTGTTTTTT.

The J gene is TRBJ2-3, the V gene TRBV10-3; a weak D match, TRBD2 (5 bases). This CDR3 spans 15 amino acids. The germline gives CDR1 ENHRY, CDR2 SYGVKD. V was pared by 5 bases and J by 2 bases, with 14 bases between. The CDR3 coding sequence is TGTGCCATCAGTATCCGTCGGGGAATCACAGATACGCAGTATTTT. This encodes CAISIRRGITDTQYF.

This rearrangement joins TRBV10-1 to TRBJ2-1, with D possibly matching TRBD2 (5 bases). The germline V gene encodes CDR1 WNHNN and CDR2 SYGVQD (reference sequence). The CDR3 covers 13 residues. The germline V and J ends were trimmed by 2 bases and 10 bases, with 12 bases remaining between them. CDR3 nucleotide sequence: TGCGCCAGCAGTGAGCTCGGGAAAAGGGAGCAGTTCTTC. This translates into CASSELGKREQFF.

The V call is TRBV5-6, the J call TRBJ2-7; 9 bases map to TRBD1. This CDR3 comprises 14 residues. Trimming cost V 4 bases and J 2 bases; bases outside gene matches: 4. Germline V lookup: CDR1 SGHDT, CDR2 YYEEEE. CDR3 amino acids: CASSGQGTTYEQYV. CDR3 bases: TGTGCCAGCAGCGGACAGGGGACGACCTACGAGCAGTACGTC.

In DNA, the CDR3 is TGTGCCATCAGTGAGGACAGATCGGGACTCCCTCGTGGGGAGCAGTACTTC. Amino acid sequence: CAISEDRSGLPRGEQYF. The V and J genes are TRBV10-3 and TRBJ2-7, with D possibly being TRBD2 (6 bases). Germline CDR1 ENHRY, CDR2 SYGVKD. The CDR3 length is 17 residues. V lost 2 bases and J lost 7, with 24 bases in between.

The CDR3 DNA is TGTGCCACCAGCAGAGATGGGGCCGACAACCAAGAGACCCAGTACTTC. This gives the protein CATSRDGADNQETQYF. This chain joins TRBV15 and TRBJ2-5; D is possibly TRBD1 (5 bases). Trimming removed 0 bases from V and 0 bases from J, with 11 bases in between. The CDR3 contains 16 residues. The germline V gene encodes CDR1 LNHNV and CDR2 YYDKDF (reference sequence).

This chain joins TRBV2 and TRBJ2-1; TRBD2 matches 7 bases. In germline, CDR1 is SNHLY, CDR2 FYNNEI. The CDR3 is 15 amino acids. V lost 3 bases, J lost 9 bases, and 11 bases stayed unmatched. DNA of the CDR3: TGTGCCAGCAGTGATGCAGCGGGGACGGCGGGTGAGCAGTTCTTC. Translating gives CASSDAAGTAGEQFF.

The chain combines TRBV7-9 with TRBJ2-7, with D possibly TRBD1 on 6 matching bases. The V gene lost 5 bases and the J gene lost 3 bases, with 8 bases spanning the gap. In germline, CDR1 is SEHNR, CDR2 FQNEAQ (reference sequence). The CDR3 loop spans 12 amino acids. The DNA for the CDR3 is TGTGCCAGCAGCGTACAGGGCTACGAGCAGTACTTC. It translates to CASSVQGYEQYF. The whole variable domain, filled in from reference TRBV7-9 and TRBJ2-7, reads DTGVSQNPRHKITKRGQNVTFRCDPISEHNRLYWYRQTLGQGPEFLTYFQNEAQLEKSRLLSDRFSAERPKGSFSTLEIQRTEQGDSAMYLCASSVQGYEQYFGPGTRLTVT.

The chain uses TRBV6-6 and TRBJ2-7; 14 bases match TRBD2. Per the germline V gene, CDR1 is MNHNY and CDR2 is SVGAGI (reference sequence). This CDR3 contains 16 residues. The V and J ends lost 7 bases and 3 bases, in that order; junction bases with no gene match: 8. CDR3 protein: CASTPPGTSGSYEQYF. CDR3 coding DNA: TGTGCCAGCACCCCGCCTGGGACTAGCGGGAGCTACGAGCAGTACTTC.

V and J are TRBV18 and TRBJ2-7, with 7 bases lining up with TRBD1. Germline V gene lookup returns CDR1 KGHSH and CDR2 LQKENI. There are 13 residues in the CDR3. The trim removed 3 bases at V and 3 bases at J, leaving 2 bases unmatched. CDR3 amino acids: CASSPGTDYEQYV. Written as DNA, the CDR3 is TGTGCCAGCTCACCTGGGACAGACTACGAGCAGTACGTC.

CDR3 sequence (DNA): TGTGCCAGCAGCCCCGGGACAGTAGAACCCGTACAAGAGACCCAGTACTTC. Encoded protein: CASSPGTVEPVQETQYF. The rearrangement joins TRBV28 to TRBJ2-5, with 7 bases that match TRBD1. Germline V gives CDR1 MDHEN, CDR2 SYDVKM. Losses at the gene ends were 6 bases for V and 2 bases for J; bases not matched to a gene: 15. CDR3 size: 17 residues. The full variable domain, completed using reference TRBV28 and TRBJ2-5, is DVKVTQSSRYLVKRTGEKVFLECVQDMDHENMFWYRQDPGLGLRLIYFSYDVKMKEKGDIPEGYSVSREKKERFSLILESASTNQTSMYLCASSPGTVEPVQETQYFGPGTRLLVL.

The chain uses TRBV7-9 and TRBJ2-2, with 9 bases that match TRBD1. The junction had 1 base not matched to a gene; V was cut back by 1 base and J by 1 base. Germline CDR1 and CDR2: SEHNR and FQNEAQ (reference sequence). This CDR3 has 16 amino acids. The CDR3 bases are TGTGCCAGCAGCTTAGGGGGACAGGGGAACACCGGGGAGCTGTTTTTT. This gives the protein CASSLGGQGNTGELFF.

The J gene is TRBJ2-2, the V gene TRBV2; 8 bases map to TRBD1. Looked up from germline, CDR1 is SNHLY and CDR2 is FYNNEI. There are 14 residues in the CDR3. The V and J ends lost 7 bases and 7 bases, in that order; junction bases with no gene match: 8. For the CDR3, the DNA is TGTGCCAGCACCCGACAGGGGTCCCTCGGGGAGCTGTTTTTT. It specifies CASTRQGSLGELFF.

The chain couples TRBV5-1 to TRBJ2-5; no firm D call. Germline V gives CDR1 SGHRS, CDR2 YFSETQ. The V end lost 5 bases, the J end lost 2 bases, and 7 bases lay between the germline ends. The CDR3 consists of 12 residues. This CDR3 reads CASRGLQETQYF. The CDR3 bases are TGCGCCAGCAGGGGCTTACAAGAGACCCAGTACTTC.

This clone has just one count. V usage is TRBV9 and J usage is TRBJ2-2; 8 bases are shared with TRBD2. This CDR3 contains 20 residues. Germline CDR1 and CDR2: SGDLS and YYNGEE. J lost 4 bases, V lost 3 bases, and 20 bases had no gene match. The CDR3: CASSAASGLNQPLGTGELFF. The CDR3, as DNA: TGTGCCAGCAGCGCGGCTAGCGGGCTAAACCAACCCCTGGGCACCGGGGAGCTGTTTTTT.

The rearrangement joins TRBV5-1 to TRBJ2-2; 9 nucleotides agree with TRBD1. Germline V gene sequence: CDR1 SGHRS, CDR2 YFSETQ. With 4 bases clipped from V and 5 bases from J, the junction kept 3 bases outside the gene matches. The length of the CDR3 is 14 residues. Here the CDR3 DNA reads TGCGCCAGCAGCAGGGACAGGGAGACCGGGGAGCTGTTTTTT. Protein sequence: CASSRDRETGELFF.

V usage is TRBV3-1 (or the pseudogene TRBV3-2) and J usage is TRBJ2-7, with 8 bases that match TRBD2. J gave up 3 bases and V 7 bases, and 8 bases lay outside the gene matches. The CDR3 loop spans 14 amino acids. CDR1 LGHDT and CDR2 YNNKEL come from the germline V gene (reference sequence). CDR3 region: CASTPAGGGYEQYF. CDR3 DNA: TGTGCCAGCACCCCGGCGGGGGGCGGCTACGAGCAGTACTTC.

The chain employs TRBV6-5 and TRBJ2-1, with a weak D call TRBD2 (6 bases). CDR3 length: 16 residues. V lost 0 bases and J 4 bases, leaving 13 bases between the germline ends. Germline CDR1 is MNHEY and CDR2 is SVGAGI. CDR3: CASSYSGGSSYNEQFF. In DNA, the CDR3 is TGTGCCAGCAGTTACTCGGGGGGATCCTCATACAATGAGCAGTTCTTC.

In nucleotides, the CDR3 is TGTGCCAGCAGCTGGGACAGGGGATCCTACGAGCAGTACGTC. Translation: CASSWDRGSYEQYV. The chain couples TRBV5-4 to TRBJ2-7, with 10 bases aligning to TRBD1. Per the germline V gene, CDR1 is SGHNT and CDR2 is YYREEE (reference sequence). CDR3 length: 14 amino acids. V lost 3 bases and J lost 1; bases outside the gene matches: 1.

This sequence joins TRBV18 and TRBJ2-7, with D perhaps matching TRBD2 (7 bases). The CDR3 sequence is 17 residues long. Per the germline V gene, CDR1 is KGHSH and CDR2 is LQKENI. V lost 2 bases and J lost 1, with 18 bases in between. CDR3 sequence reads: CASSPRGGRGESYEQYV. The CDR3 DNA follows: TGTGCCAGCTCACCAAGGGGGGGCAGGGGCGAATCCTACGAGCAGTACGTC.